What follows are 30 T cell receptor beta chains derived from one specimen sequenced in a study of blood T cells in healthy people across ages. Combining a sample-barcoded 5' primer with a J-beta primer mix, a second PCR ran for about 7 to 11 cycles. TCRdb ran MiXCR on the 5' RACE reads and lists one entry per CDR3 protein. The repertoire holds over 700,000 distinct CDR3 sequences, with roughly 25% as singletons. These data are also associated with another study on T cells of mothers and their children.

Sequences were obtained from blood. These receptors were obtained from a boy younger than 18 in good health.

The chain recombines TRBV7-2 with TRBJ2-5, with D maybe TRBD1 (6 bases). The V and J ends lost 0 bases and 4 bases respectively, with 12 bases between them. The CDR3 spans 15 residues. CDR1 and CDR2 from the germline V gene are SGHTA and FQGNSA. The CDR3: CASSLAPDRRETQYF. DNA for the CDR3: TGTGCCAGCAGCTTAGCGCCCGACAGGAGAGAGACCCAGTACTTC.

The chain carries TRBV7-9 and TRBJ2-2; no clear D. Between the trimmed V and J ends, which lost 0 bases and 5 bases, there was a span of 10 bases. This CDR3 has 15 amino acids. CDR1 and CDR2 (germline): SEHNR, FQNEAQ (reference sequence). The CDR3 loop is CASSLAFGETGELFF. The CDR3 bases are TGTGCCAGCAGCTTAGCGTTTGGGGAAACCGGGGAGCTGTTTTTT.

The rearrangement links TRBV7-8 to TRBJ2-1, with a tentative D call TRBD1 (6 bases). Trimming removed 4 bases at V and 1 base at J, with 20 bases between. This CDR3 comprises 18 residues. Germline V gives CDR1 SGHVS, CDR2 FQNEAQ. CDR3 in amino acids: CASSSGGTGSGSYNEQFF. For the CDR3, the DNA is TGTGCCAGCAGCTCCGGTGGCACAGGGTCGGGGTCCTACAATGAGCAGTTCTTC.

The gene calls are TRBV9 and TRBJ2-5, with D uncertain. The DNA matches TRBJ2-1 better at its end, which makes the J call doubtful. The CDR3 has 13 residues. From germline, CDR1 is SGDLS and CDR2 YYNGEE. CDR3 bases: TGTGCCAGCAGCGTAGAGGCCGACAATGAGCAGTTCTTC. Translation gives CASSVEADNEQFF.

This sequence joins TRBV4-1 and TRBJ2-2; D is unclear. V shed 0 bases and J shed 7 bases, with 6 bases lying between them. CDR3 length: 13 amino acids. The germline V gene has CDR1 MGHRA and CDR2 YSYEKL. CDR3 region: CASSQEWGGELFF. The DNA of the CDR3 is TGCGCCAGCAGCCAAGAATGGGGCGGGGAGCTGTTTTTT.

This clonotype has only a few counts. J is TRBJ2-7 and V is TRBV14; no definite D call. Germline CDR1 reads SGHDN; CDR2 reads FVKESK. The V and J ends lost 0 bases and 5 bases respectively, with 14 bases between them. The CDR3 runs 15 residues. CDR3 region: CASSQDRGINHEQYF. The CDR3 DNA reads TGTGCCAGCAGCCAAGATAGAGGAATCAACCACGAGCAGTACTTC.

This sequence joins TRBV12-5 and TRBJ1-1; a possible D gene is TRBD1 (5 bases). The V gene's germline CDR1 is LGHNT and CDR2 FRNRAP. The V gene lost 3 bases and the J gene lost 11 bases, with 10 bases spanning the gap. The CDR3 runs 11 residues. The chain's CDR3 is CASGLTGRAFF. DNA of the CDR3: TGTGCTAGTGGTTTAACAGGACGCGCTTTCTTT.

The rearrangement joins TRBV10-3 to TRBJ2-3; D is unclear. The CDR3 length is 11 residues. V was clipped by 3 bases and J by 4 bases, with 2 bases between them. Germline loops: CDR1 ENHRY, CDR2 SYGVKD. CDR3 sequence reads: CAISDSDTQYF. The CDR3 nucleotides are TGTGCCATCAGTGACTCAGATACGCAGTATTTT.

The chain couples TRBV18 to TRBJ2-1; D is ambiguous. This CDR3 contains 14 residues. The germline V gene encodes CDR1 KGHSH and CDR2 LQKENI. V was clipped by 1 base and J by 6 bases, with 10 bases between them. The CDR3 is CASSPQDGINEQFF. The CDR3 DNA follows: TGTGCCAGCTCACCACAGGATGGGATCAATGAGCAGTTCTTC. The entire variable domain, with the rest obtained from reference TRBV18 and TRBJ2-1, is as follows: NAGVMQNPRHLVRRRGQEARLRCSPMKGHSHVYWYRQLPEEGLKFMVYLQKENIIDESGMPKERFSAEFPKEGPSILRIQQVVRGDSAAYFCASSPQDGINEQFFGPGTRLTVL.

This clonotype was seen more than once but under ten times. The chain recombines TRBV5-4 with TRBJ2-5; tentatively, D is TRBD1 (5 bases). Germline lookup yields CDR1 SGHNT and CDR2 YYREEE (reference sequence). V dropped 1 base and J dropped 5 bases, with 12 bases sitting between them. The CDR3 totals 14 residues. In nucleotides, the CDR3 is TGTGCCAGCAGCTTGCAAGGGGCCTGGGAGACCCAGTACTTC. Encoded protein: CASSLQGAWETQYF.

This chain uses TRBV7-9 with TRBJ1-2; TRBD1 aligns across 10 bases. Trimming at V came to 5 bases and at J to 5 bases, leaving 11 bases not matched to a gene. CDR1 SEHNR and CDR2 FQNEAQ come from the germline V gene (reference sequence). This CDR3 is built from 16 residues. The CDR3 coding sequence is TGTGCCAGCAGCCAACCTGGGACAGGGGTTAATTATGGCTACACCTTC. Its protein product is CASSQPGTGVNYGYTF.

The chain combines TRBV3-1 with TRBJ2-1; the match to TRBD2 covers 14 bases. Germline loops: CDR1 LGHDT, CDR2 YNNKEL (reference sequence). The ends lost 4 bases at V and 5 bases at J; junction bases unmatched: 4. This CDR3 is built from 16 residues. CDR3: CASSPGLAGGNNEQFF. CDR3 sequence (DNA): TGTGCCAGCAGCCCAGGACTAGCGGGGGGCAACAATGAGCAGTTCTTC.

This clonotype has a handful of counts. This chain connects TRBV6-1 to TRBJ1-1; no definite D call. In germline, CDR1 is MNHNS, CDR2 SASEGT. The ends were cut back, 2 bases at V and 5 bases at J, with 3 bases in the middle. This CDR3 is built from 11 residues. Here the CDR3 DNA reads TGTGCCAGCAGTGAACTGACTGAAGCTTTCTTT. As protein: CASSELTEAFF.

This clonotype has a handful of counts. This sequence joins TRBV10-3 and TRBJ1-1, with 8 bases fitting TRBD1. This CDR3 spans 14 amino acids. The germline V gene has CDR1 ENHRY and CDR2 SYGVKD. The V segment lost 6 bases and the J segment 1 base; nucleotides outside the gene matches: 4. The CDR3 reads CAIRQTGENTEAFF. In nucleotides, the CDR3 is TGTGCCATCAGGCAGACAGGGGAGAACACTGAAGCTTTCTTT.

The table lists this clonotype with a few counts. The V and J genes are TRBV3-1 and TRBJ1-2; D is uncertain. V was shortened by 0 bases and J by 3 bases, with 5 bases between the two germline ends. Germline V gene lookup returns CDR1 LGHDT and CDR2 YNNKEL (reference sequence). This CDR3 spans 13 amino acids. The CDR3 region has the DNA TGTGCCAGCAGCCAAGAAGGGTACTATGGCTACACCTTC. As protein: CASSQEGYYGYTF. The entire variable domain, with the rest obtained from reference TRBV3-1 and TRBJ1-2, is as follows: DTAVSQTPKYLVTQMGNDKSIKCEQNLGHDTMYWYKQDSKKFLKIMFSYNNKELIINETVPNRFSPKSPDKAHLNLHINSLELGDSAVYFCASSQEGYYGYTFGSGTRLTVV.

This rearrangement joins TRBV9 to TRBJ2-5; D is unresolved. In germline, CDR1 is SGDLS, CDR2 YYNGEE. V lost 3 bases and J 5 bases, leaving 17 bases between the germline ends. The CDR3 is made up of 15 amino acids. In nucleotides, the CDR3 is TGTGCCAGCAGCGCCGACTGGCTACGGAGCGAGACCCAGTACTTC. Amino acids: CASSADWLRSETQYF.

This clonotype was detected a few times. The rearrangement uses TRBV20-1 and TRBJ2-6, with TRBD1 as a possible D gene (5 bases). Between the trimmed V and J ends, which lost 6 bases and 1 base, there was a span of 10 bases. The CDR3 is made up of 14 amino acids. Germline CDR1 DFQATT, CDR2 SNEGSKA (reference sequence). The CDR3 here is CSADRKSGANVLTF. The CDR3, as DNA: TGCAGTGCCGACAGAAAATCTGGGGCCAACGTCCTGACTTTC.

This clonotype was observed a few times. The chain combines TRBV7-2 with TRBJ2-3; D assignment may be TRBD1 or TRBD2 (6 bases each). Per germline, CDR1 SGHTA and CDR2 FQGNSA. This CDR3 is 16 amino acids long. V gave up 1 base and J gave up 2 bases, with 13 bases separating them. CDR3 region: CASSLVGGLATDTQYF. CDR3 sequence (DNA): TGTGCCAGCAGCTTAGTTGGGGGGCTGGCCACAGATACGCAGTATTTT.

This clonotype turned up a few times. The V call is TRBV12-3 or TRBV12-4, the J call TRBJ1-5; 9 positions agree with TRBD1. This CDR3 spans 16 amino acids. The junction had 8 bases not matched to a gene; V was cut back by 1 base and J by 7 bases. The CDR3 region is CASSLDWDRVGQPQHF. CDR3 nucleotide sequence: TGTGCCAGCAGTTTAGACTGGGACAGGGTGGGGCAGCCCCAGCATTTT.

This clonotype was found a few times. The rearrangement joins TRBV5-1 to TRBJ2-3, with D hard to call. CDR1 and CDR2 (germline): SGHRS, YFSETQ. Trimming cost V 4 bases and J 3 bases, with 12 bases left between them. There are 14 residues in the CDR3. CDR3 DNA: TGCGCCAGCAGCCCGAGGTGGGATACAGATACGCAGTATTTT. Translated, it gives CASSPRWDTDTQYF.

The genes are TRBV7-3 and TRBJ2-2; D might be TRBD1 or TRBD2, each matching 5 bases. Germline CDR1 is SGHTA and CDR2 is FQGTGA. Deletions cut 5 bases from V and 6 bases from J, with 10 bases between. CDR3 size: 13 residues. CDR3 region: CASSPGGPGELFF. The CDR3 nucleotides are TGTGCCAGCAGCCCTGGGGGACCCGGGGAGCTGTTTTTT.

There are a few counts of this clonotype. V gene TRBV27 combines with J gene TRBJ2-7; D possibly uses TRBD1 or TRBD2 (6 bases each). Trimming left V 3 bases short and J 6 bases short, with 15 bases between. This CDR3 spans 14 amino acids. Germline loops: CDR1 MNHEY, CDR2 SMNVEV (reference sequence). The CDR3 is CASSFGGTGGEQYF. CDR3 nucleotide sequence: TGTGCCAGCAGTTTCGGGGGCACTGGTGGCGAGCAGTACTTC.

This clonotype has a count of ten or more. The chain is built from TRBV29-1 and TRBJ2-7; 9 nucleotides match TRBD1. Germline CDR1 reads SQVTM; CDR2 reads ANQGSEA. Unmatched junction bases numbered 8, after V lost 3 bases and J lost 2 bases. The CDR3 runs 15 residues. For the CDR3, the DNA is TGCAGCGTTGAGGAAACCGGGACAGGGACCTACGAGCAGTACTTC. It codes for CSVEETGTGTYEQYF.

In its sample, this clonotype was seen a few times. The chain links TRBV5-1 to TRBJ2-1; a weak D match, TRBD2 (6 bases). The DNA end lines up better with TRBJ2-5; the J call may be wrong. Per germline, CDR1 SGHRS and CDR2 YFSETQ. The CDR3 loop spans 14 amino acids. The CDR3 here is CASTLGGNQETQYF. CDR3 DNA: TGCGCCAGCACCCTTGGGGGGAACCAAGAGACCCAGTACTTC.

This clonotype has just a few counts. The chain employs TRBV11-2 and TRBJ2-7; D is uncertain. Germline CDR1 SGHAT, CDR2 FQNNGV. V was trimmed by 5 bases and J by 3 bases, leaving 17 bases between them. There are 15 residues in the CDR3. The CDR3 here is CASSPFPPQFYEQYF. Written as DNA, the CDR3 is TGTGCCAGCAGCCCTTTCCCTCCCCAATTCTACGAGCAGTACTTC.

This clonotype has only a few counts. The genes are TRBV7-2 and TRBJ2-1; TRBD2 agrees at 7 bases. The CDR3 is 15 residues long. The germline V gene encodes CDR1 SGHTA and CDR2 FQGNSA. V lost 5 bases and J lost 1; bases outside the gene matches: 5. The CDR3 protein is CASSRRAGSYNEQFF. As DNA, the CDR3 is TGTGCCAGCAGCCGCCGAGCGGGGTCCTACAATGAGCAGTTCTTC.

This clonotype was detected only a few times. The chain carries TRBV2 and TRBJ1-1; 9 bases match TRBD1. Per germline, CDR1 SNHLY and CDR2 FYNNEI. There are 14 residues in the CDR3. V dropped 2 bases and J dropped 4; count of bases not matched to a gene: 2. CDR3 sequence: CASSELDRGTEAFF. DNA for the CDR3: TGTGCCAGCAGTGAATTGGACAGGGGCACTGAAGCTTTCTTT.

The chain employs TRBV12-3 or TRBV12-4 and TRBJ2-5, with TRBD2 matching over 16 bases. Trimming at V came to 6 bases and at J to 5 bases, leaving 6 bases not matched to a gene. The CDR3 runs to 16 residues. The CDR3, as DNA: TGTGCCAGCAGGCTGGGGACTAGCGGGAGGGAGGAGACCCAGTACTTC. The encoded protein is CASRLGTSGREETQYF.

This clonotype was counted between two and nine times. The chain uses TRBV12-3 or TRBV12-4 and TRBJ2-2; D is possibly TRBD1 (6 bases). The V gene lost 3 bases and the J gene lost 3 bases, with 11 bases spanning the gap. The CDR3 covers 15 residues. As DNA, the CDR3 is TGTGCCAGCAGTTTTGTGCCAGGGGACACCGGGGAGCTGTTTTTT. This encodes CASSFVPGDTGELFF.

The chain carries TRBV25-1 and TRBJ2-3; 7 nucleotides align to TRBD2. From germline, CDR1 is MGHDK and CDR2 SYGVNS. The CDR3 contains 15 residues. V was pared by 3 bases and J by 2 bases, with 5 bases of the junction left unmatched. CDR3 loop: CASSEAGEYTDTQYF. For the CDR3, the DNA is TGTGCCAGCAGTGAGGCGGGAGAGTACACAGATACGCAGTATTTT.